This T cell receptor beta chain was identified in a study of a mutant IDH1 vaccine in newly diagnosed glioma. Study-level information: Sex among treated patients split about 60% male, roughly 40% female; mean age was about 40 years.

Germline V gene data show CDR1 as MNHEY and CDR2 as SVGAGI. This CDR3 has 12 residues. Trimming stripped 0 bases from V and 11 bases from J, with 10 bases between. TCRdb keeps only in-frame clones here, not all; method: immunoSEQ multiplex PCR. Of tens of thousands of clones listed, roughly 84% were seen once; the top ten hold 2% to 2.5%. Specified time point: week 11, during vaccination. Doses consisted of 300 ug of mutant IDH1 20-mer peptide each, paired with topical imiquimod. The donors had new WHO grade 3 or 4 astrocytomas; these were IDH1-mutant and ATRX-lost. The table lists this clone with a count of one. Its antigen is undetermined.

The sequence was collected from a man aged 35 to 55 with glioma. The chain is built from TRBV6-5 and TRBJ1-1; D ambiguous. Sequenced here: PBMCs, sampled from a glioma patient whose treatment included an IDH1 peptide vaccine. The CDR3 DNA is TGTGCCAGCAGTTACTCTACAGACGCCGCTTTCTTT. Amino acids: CASSYSTDAAFF.